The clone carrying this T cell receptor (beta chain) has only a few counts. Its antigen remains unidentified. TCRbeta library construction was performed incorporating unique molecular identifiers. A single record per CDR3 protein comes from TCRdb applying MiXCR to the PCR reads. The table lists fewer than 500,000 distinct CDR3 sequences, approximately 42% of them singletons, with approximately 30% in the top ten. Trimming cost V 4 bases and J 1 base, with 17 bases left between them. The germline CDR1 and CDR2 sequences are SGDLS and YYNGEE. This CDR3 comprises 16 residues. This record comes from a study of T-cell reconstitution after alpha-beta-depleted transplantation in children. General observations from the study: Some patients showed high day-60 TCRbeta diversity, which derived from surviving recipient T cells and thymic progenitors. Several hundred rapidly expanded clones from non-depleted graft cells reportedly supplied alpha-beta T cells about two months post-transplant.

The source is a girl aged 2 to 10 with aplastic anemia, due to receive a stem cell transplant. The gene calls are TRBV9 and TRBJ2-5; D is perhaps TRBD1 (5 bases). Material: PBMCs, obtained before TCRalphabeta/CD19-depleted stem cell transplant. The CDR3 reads CASSPWGGGAQETQYF. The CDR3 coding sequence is TGTGCCAGCAGCCCCTGGGGTGGTGGGGCCCAAGAGACCCAGTACTTC.